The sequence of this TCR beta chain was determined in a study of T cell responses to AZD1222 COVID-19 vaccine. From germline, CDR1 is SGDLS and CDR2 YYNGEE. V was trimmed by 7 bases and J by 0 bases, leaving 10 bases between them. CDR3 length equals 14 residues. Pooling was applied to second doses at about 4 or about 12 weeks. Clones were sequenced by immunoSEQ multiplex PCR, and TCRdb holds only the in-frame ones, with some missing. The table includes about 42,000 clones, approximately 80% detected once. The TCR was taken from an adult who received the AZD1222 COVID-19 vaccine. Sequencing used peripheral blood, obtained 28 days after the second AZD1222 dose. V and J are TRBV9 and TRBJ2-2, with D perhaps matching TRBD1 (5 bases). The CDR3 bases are TGTGCCAGCCGCAGGGCCCCGAACACCGGGGAGCTGTTTTTT. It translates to CASRRAPNTGELFF.